Following are 18 T cell receptor beta chains from one sample sequenced in a study of blood T cell repertoires in COVID-19. Assay: immunoSEQ multiplex PCR; the TCRdb copy retains only in-frame clones and omits some. In the table there are roughly 120,000 clones, roughly 80% of which are singletons. Sequenced material: peripheral blood. The origin of the receptors is a man older than 75 with COVID-19, enrolled during active disease.

The chain employs TRBV19 and TRBJ2-7; D might be TRBD1 (6 bases). V shed 1 base and J shed 0 bases, with 10 bases lying between them. The CDR3 consists of 15 residues. CDR1 LNHDA and CDR2 SQIVND come from the germline V gene (reference sequence). CDR3 sequence (DNA): TGTGCCAGTAGTATAGCAGGGGCGAGCTCCTACGAGCAGTACTTC. It is translated as CASSIAGASSYEQYF.

On this clone itself: Additional DNA sequences in this sample encode the identical CDR3. V and J are TRBV5-1 and TRBJ2-7; D might be TRBD2 (6 bases). Germline V gene lookup returns CDR1 SGHRS and CDR2 YFSETQ. CDR3 size: 14 residues. V was clipped by 0 bases and J by 2 bases, with 9 bases between them. CDR3 DNA: TGCGCCAGCAGCTTGGCGGGAGTTCCCTACGAGCAGTACTTC. Encoded protein: CASSLAGVPYEQYF.

This clone appeared a few times. This chain uses TRBV5-1 with TRBJ1-6, with 8 nucleotides matching TRBD1. Losses at the gene ends were 3 bases for V and 8 bases for J; bases not matched to a gene: 4. Germline V lookup: CDR1 SGHRS, CDR2 YFSETQ. This CDR3 has 14 residues. The CDR3 is CASSSDRGYSPLHF. The CDR3 DNA sequence: TGCGCCAGCAGCTCCGACAGGGGATATTCACCCCTCCACTTT.

The V gene is TRBV7-3, the J gene TRBJ1-2; 8 positions agree with TRBD1. The trim removed 4 bases at V and 0 bases at J, leaving 4 bases unmatched. CDR1 SGHTA and CDR2 FQGTGA come from the germline V gene. This CDR3 contains 15 residues. The CDR3 DNA reads TGTGCCAGCAGCTACACAGGGGGGACTAACTATGGCTACACCTTC. It codes for CASSYTGGTNYGYTF.

The chain joins TRBV18 to TRBJ1-6; tentatively, D is TRBD1 (5 bases). V lost 3 bases and J lost 8, with 14 bases in between. The CDR3 spans 15 residues. Germline loops: CDR1 KGHSH, CDR2 LQKENI. As DNA, the CDR3 is TGTGCCAGCTCACCCCGCGCAGGGAGGGATTCACCCCTCCACTTT. Protein sequence: CASSPRAGRDSPLHF.

The chain employs TRBV12-3 or TRBV12-4 and TRBJ1-2, with D hard to call. The CDR3 has 13 amino acids. V was trimmed by 6 bases and J by 3 bases, leaving 11 bases between them. The CDR3 is CASSHTEYYGYTF. CDR3 bases: TGTGCCAGCAGCCACACAGAGTACTATGGCTACACCTTC.

The J gene is TRBJ1-5, the V gene TRBV9; no firm D call. With 3 bases removed from V and 2 bases from J, the gap between germline ends came to 9 bases. The CDR3 is made up of 14 amino acids. In germline, CDR1 is SGDLS, CDR2 YYNGEE. The CDR3 protein is CASSAGIGNQPQHF. The CDR3 DNA reads as TGTGCCAGCAGCGCAGGAATCGGCAATCAGCCCCAGCATTTT.

V gene TRBV7-9 combines with J gene TRBJ2-3; 7 bases are shared with TRBD2. V lost 9 bases, J lost 5 bases, and 8 bases stayed unmatched. The CDR3 is 13 residues long. Per the germline V gene, CDR1 is SEHNR and CDR2 is FQNEAQ (reference sequence). The CDR3 nucleotides read TGTGCCAGAGGGTCTAGCGGTGGAGATACGCAGTATTTT. Protein product: CARGSSGGDTQYF. The full variable domain, with the rest looked up from reference TRBV7-9 and TRBJ2-3, is DTGVSQNPRHKITKRGQNVTFRCDPISEHNRLYWYRQTLGQGPEFLTYFQNEAQLEKSRLLSDRFSAERPKGSFSTLEIQRTEQGDSAMYLCARGSSGGDTQYFGPGTRLTVL.

The rearrangement joins TRBV10-1 to TRBJ2-5; 7 nucleotides agree with TRBD1. The CDR3 is made up of 17 amino acids. The germline gives CDR1 WNHNN, CDR2 SYGVQD (reference sequence). Unmatched junction bases numbered 8, after V lost 0 bases and J lost 1 base. The CDR3 loop reads CASSESNGDSRQETQYF. Written as DNA, the CDR3 is TGCGCCAGCAGTGAGTCGAATGGGGACAGTCGCCAAGAGACCCAGTACTTC.

DNA of the CDR3: TGTGCCAGCGGCGGTATTCAGGGGACAGATACGCAGTATTTT. This sequence encodes CASGGIQGTDTQYF. The chain combines TRBV2 with TRBJ2-3, with a weak D call TRBD1 (6 bases). With 8 bases removed from V and 3 bases from J, the gap between germline ends came to 15 bases. Germline lookup yields CDR1 SNHLY and CDR2 FYNNEI. The CDR3 is made up of 14 amino acids.

The V call is TRBV6-5, the J call TRBJ2-5, with TRBD2 identical over 11 bases. With 2 bases clipped from V and 5 bases from J, the junction kept 7 bases outside the gene matches. The germline gives CDR1 MNHEY, CDR2 SVGAGI. The CDR3 spans 16 residues. The CDR3 sequence: CASSYVAGGPGETQYF. CDR3 coding DNA: TGTGCCAGCAGTTACGTAGCGGGAGGGCCAGGGGAGACCCAGTACTTC.

The V call is TRBV3-1 (or the pseudogene TRBV3-2), the J call TRBJ1-1; 9 bases map to TRBD1. CDR3 size: 15 residues. The V gene end was trimmed by 0 bases and the J gene end by 4 bases; junction bases not matched to a gene: 3. Per germline, CDR1 LGHDT and CDR2 YNNKEL (reference sequence). DNA of the CDR3: TGTGCCAGCAGCCAAGATACAGGGGGCGCCACTGAAGCTTTCTTT. Its translation: CASSQDTGGATEAFF.

This chain links TRBV7-9 with TRBJ1-2, with 8 positions matching TRBD1. The CDR3 length is 13 residues. In germline, CDR1 is SEHNR, CDR2 FQNEAQ (reference sequence). The V gene end was trimmed by 3 bases and the J gene end by 6 bases; junction bases not matched to a gene: 3. The CDR3 region has the DNA TGTGCCAGCAGCTTGGGGACAGGAGATGGCTACACCTTC. Its protein product is CASSLGTGDGYTF.

The chain's CDR3 is CASSLGTAGNTIYF. In DNA form, the CDR3 reads TGTGCCAGCAGTTTAGGTACGGCTGGAAACACCATATATTTT. This chain joins TRBV28 and TRBJ1-3, with D hard to call. This CDR3 comprises 14 residues. V was clipped by 2 bases and J by 2 bases, with 7 bases between them. Germline V gene data show CDR1 as MDHEN and CDR2 as SYDVKM.

This clone occurred many times. V and J are TRBV7-2 and TRBJ2-4; weak D call: TRBD2 (6 bases). Germline-derived CDR1 and CDR2 are SGHTA and FQGNSA. The V gene lost 1 base and the J gene lost 9 bases, with 16 bases spanning the gap. The CDR3 sequence is 15 residues long. CDR3 sequence reads: CASSLEARAGSIQYF. The CDR3 DNA sequence: TGTGCCAGCAGCTTAGAGGCCAGGGCGGGGAGCATTCAGTACTTC. The variable domain in full, completed from reference TRBV7-2 and TRBJ2-4, reads GAGVSQSPSNKVTEKGKDVELRCDPISGHTALYWYRQSLGQGLEFLIYFQGNSAPDKSGLPSDRFSAERTGGSVSTLTIQRTQQEDSAVYLCASSLEARAGSIQYFGAGTRLSVL.

This chain uses TRBV18 with TRBJ2-3; no clear D gene. The CDR3 has 13 residues. Trimming left V 1 base short and J 1 base short, with 3 bases between. Looked up from germline, CDR1 is KGHSH and CDR2 is LQKENI. CDR3 sequence (DNA): TGTGCCAGCTCACCACGAGGCACAGATACGCAGTATTTT. Translated, it gives CASSPRGTDTQYF. The variable domain in full, completed from reference TRBV18 and TRBJ2-3, reads NAGVMQNPRHLVRRRGQEARLRCSPMKGHSHVYWYRQLPEEGLKFMVYLQKENIIDESGMPKERFSAEFPKEGPSILRIQQVVRGDSAAYFCASSPRGTDTQYFGPGTRLTVL.

The sample holds a few counts of this clone. V and J are TRBV5-6 and TRBJ2-7; D unclear. The CDR3 length is 13 residues. Germline V CDR1 and CDR2: SGHDT, YYEEEE. Trimming stripped 2 bases from V and 1 base from J, with 7 bases between. The CDR3 is CASSFYTSYEQYF. The CDR3 bases are TGTGCCAGCAGCTTTTACACGTCCTACGAGCAGTACTTC.

The chain uses TRBV7-6 and TRBJ1-1, with no clear D. The CDR3 is 15 amino acids. Trimming pared 7 bases from V and 2 bases from J, leaving 17 bases between. From germline, CDR1 is SGHVS and CDR2 FNYEAQ. In DNA form, the CDR3 reads TGTGCCAGCAAGGAGAAAGCCGAACCAAACACTGAAGCTTTCTTT. Residues: CASKEKAEPNTEAFF.